One and the same sample provided the 25 T cell receptor beta chains below, sequenced in a study of cytomegalovirus exposure and HLA in healthy donors. TCRdb's copy holds only in-frame clones and misses some; the assay was immunoSEQ multiplex PCR. The sample lists 350,000 or so clones; about nine tenths were seen once. Sequencing was performed on PBMCs. These receptors were obtained from a woman under 30 in good health and CMV-seronegative.

This clone was detected a few times. This sample also contains other DNA sequences that code for the same CDR3. The CDR3 loop is CASSPQGGNQPQHF. The CDR3 bases are TGTGCCAGCTCACCCCAGGGAGGTAATCAGCCCCAGCATTTT. This sequence joins TRBV18 and TRBJ1-5; tentative D call: TRBD1 (5 bases). CDR1 and CDR2 (germline): KGHSH, LQKENI. V dropped 3 bases and J dropped 4 bases, with 10 bases sitting between them. This CDR3 is built from 14 residues. The full variable domain, in which reference TRBV18 and TRBJ1-5 provide the parts outside the CDR3, is NAGVMQNPRHLVRRRGQEARLRCSPMKGHSHVYWYRQLPEEGLKFMVYLQKENIIDESGMPKERFSAEFPKEGPSILRIQQVVRGDSAAYFCASSPQGGNQPQHFGDGTRLSIL.

The chain links TRBV9 to TRBJ2-5, with 7 bases identical to TRBD2. This CDR3 contains 14 residues. V dropped 2 bases and J dropped 5; count of bases not matched to a gene: 6. Germline V gene sequence: CDR1 SGDLS, CDR2 YYNGEE. CDR3 region: CASSVEGGPETQYF. The CDR3 bases are TGTGCCAGCAGCGTGGAGGGAGGGCCGGAGACCCAGTACTTC.

The gene calls are TRBV2 and TRBJ1-2; D is perhaps TRBD1 (5 bases). The germline V gene encodes CDR1 SNHLY and CDR2 FYNNEI. V gave up 8 bases and J gave up 7 bases, with 20 bases separating them. The CDR3 is 14 residues long. CDR3 region: CASGGAEPPGGYTF. CDR3 sequence (DNA): TGTGCCAGCGGAGGGGCAGAACCTCCGGGTGGCTACACCTTC.

J is TRBJ1-2 and V is TRBV7-6; 8 bases match TRBD1. Germline-derived CDR1 and CDR2 are SGHVS and FNYEAQ. The CDR3 covers 13 residues. V was clipped by 4 bases and J by 7 bases; unmatched bases: 5. The CDR3 bases are TGTGCCAGCAGCTATCGACAGGGGTCTGGCTACACCTTC. It specifies CASSYRQGSGYTF.

This clone turned up a few times. The chain employs TRBV4-3 and TRBJ2-2; TRBD2 aligns across 8 bases. The V gene end was trimmed by 4 bases and the J gene end by 6 bases; junction bases not matched to a gene: 7. The CDR3 consists of 15 residues. Germline assignment: CDR1 LGHNA and CDR2 YSLEER. CDR3 in DNA: TGCGCCAGCAGCCCCCAGCGGGAGATGGCCGGGGAGCTGTTTTTT. Its protein product is CASSPQREMAGELFF.

The chain is built from TRBV4-1 and TRBJ2-1; TRBD1 is a possible D gene (7 bases). The CDR3 sequence is 15 residues long. Germline V CDR1 and CDR2: MGHRA, YSYEKL. V lost 3 bases to trimming and J lost 8 bases, with 17 bases between them. CDR3 sequence reads: CASSHTRGRWYEQFF. The CDR3 coding sequence is TGCGCCAGCAGCCACACCAGGGGGAGGTGGTATGAGCAGTTCTTC.

The CDR3 DNA reads as TGCGCCAGCAGCCCCCCGGGGTTGGGCTCTGGGGCCAACGTCCTGACTTTC. Its protein is CASSPPGLGSGANVLTF. This chain links TRBV4-1 with TRBJ2-6; tentative D call: TRBD2 (5 bases). Germline CDR1 is MGHRA and CDR2 is YSYEKL. This CDR3 comprises 17 residues. Trimming removed 4 bases from V and 0 bases from J, with 13 bases in between.

The chain carries TRBV19 and TRBJ2-5; 12 positions match TRBD2. Per the germline V gene, CDR1 is LNHDA and CDR2 is SQIVND (reference sequence). Losses at the gene ends were 5 bases for V and 4 bases for J; bases not matched to a gene: 5. The CDR3 runs 15 residues. CDR3 DNA: TGTGCCAGTAGTTTAATACTAGCGGGAGGAGAGACCCAGTACTTC. Residues: CASSLILAGGETQYF.

This rearrangement joins TRBV11-1 to TRBJ2-2, with a weak D call TRBD2 (6 bases). Germline V gene lookup returns CDR1 SGHAT and CDR2 FQDESV (reference sequence). The V and J ends lost 5 bases and 3 bases respectively, with 13 bases between them. CDR3 length equals 15 residues. The CDR3 sequence is CASSAERVHTGELFF. The CDR3 DNA is TGTGCCAGCAGCGCCGAGCGGGTACACACCGGGGAGCTGTTTTTT.

The genes are TRBV7-6 and TRBJ1-3, with D unclear. The germline V gene encodes CDR1 SGHVS and CDR2 FNYEAQ. This CDR3 is 14 amino acids long. The V end lost 7 bases, the J end lost 0 bases, and 10 bases lay between the germline ends. CDR3 protein: CASKEQSSGNTIYF. The CDR3 coding sequence is TGTGCCAGCAAGGAACAGTCCTCTGGAAACACCATATATTTT. The complete variable domain, with remaining parts taken from reference TRBV7-6 and TRBJ1-3, reads GAGVSQSPRYKVTKRGQDVALRCDPISGHVSLYWYRQALGQGPEFLTYFNYEAQQDKSGLPNDRFSAERPEGSISTLTIQRTEQRDSAMYRCASKEQSSGNTIYFGEGSWLTVV.

The V gene is TRBV6-5, the J gene TRBJ1-1, with 7 bases fitting TRBD1. Trimming at V came to 6 bases and at J to 5 bases, leaving 6 bases not matched to a gene. In germline, CDR1 is MNHEY, CDR2 SVGAGI. This CDR3 is 13 amino acids long. This CDR3 is CASSNYRGTEAFF. The CDR3 nucleotides are TGTGCCAGCAGCAACTACAGGGGAACTGAAGCTTTCTTT.

The genes are TRBV9 and TRBJ1-3, with 7 bases aligning to TRBD1. Germline V gives CDR1 SGDLS, CDR2 YYNGEE. The CDR3 is made up of 14 amino acids. Unmatched junction bases numbered 8, after V lost 8 bases and J lost 3 bases. This CDR3 reads CASGGQTDGNTIYF. The CDR3 nucleotides read TGTGCCAGTGGGGGACAGACGGATGGAAACACCATATATTTT.

The chain employs TRBV7-2 and TRBJ2-1, with D maybe TRBD1 (6 bases). The length of the CDR3 is 14 residues. Per the germline V gene, CDR1 is SGHTA and CDR2 is FQGNSA. Trimming removed 2 bases at V and 6 bases at J, with 11 bases between. The CDR3 protein is CASSLLSRGNEQFF. The CDR3 coding sequence is TGTGCCAGCAGCTTACTCTCCAGGGGCAATGAGCAGTTCTTC.

This chain uses TRBV30 with TRBJ1-2, with TRBD1 as a possible D gene (5 bases). V shed 4 bases and J shed 4 bases, with 13 bases lying between them. Germline CDR1 GTSNPN, CDR2 SVGIG (reference sequence). The CDR3 extends over 13 amino acids. In DNA, the CDR3 is TGTGCCTGGACCAGGGACTTCGGCTATGGCTACACCTTC. This sequence encodes CAWTRDFGYGYTF. Full variable domain (remainder filled in from reference TRBV30 and TRBJ1-2): SQTIHQWPATLVQPVGSPLSLECTVEGTSNPNLYWYRQAAGRGLQLLFYSVGIGQISSEVPQNLSASRPQDRQFILSSKKLLLSDSGFYLCAWTRDFGYGYTFGSGTRLTVV.

The V gene is TRBV5-8, the J gene TRBJ2-3; 9 positions agree with TRBD1. Germline loops: CDR1 SGHTS, CDR2 YDEGEE. The CDR3 is made up of 15 amino acids. Trimming cost V 4 bases and J 6 bases; bases outside gene matches: 9. The chain's CDR3 is CASSLRTGVFDTQYF. The CDR3 nucleotides are TGTGCCAGCAGCCTGAGGACAGGGGTCTTCGATACGCAGTATTTT.

The chain links TRBV6-5 to TRBJ2-5; 9 bases match TRBD1. The junction had 10 bases not matched to a gene; V was cut back by 6 bases and J by 5 bases. The CDR3 consists of 15 residues. CDR1 is MNHEY and CDR2 is SVGAGI in the germline V gene. CDR3 residues: CASSLTGGGEETQYF. The CDR3 region has the DNA TGTGCCAGCAGCCTAACAGGGGGCGGAGAGGAGACCCAGTACTTC.

The rearrangement joins TRBV6-5 to TRBJ2-7; possibly TRBD2 for D (5 bases). CDR1 is MNHEY and CDR2 is SVGAGI in the germline V gene. Trimming removed 8 bases at V and 7 bases at J, with 21 bases between. This CDR3 comprises 14 residues. This chain's CDR3 is CASSLDGGGGEQYF. CDR3 nucleotide sequence: TGTGCCAGCTCCCTCGACGGAGGCGGCGGGGAGCAGTACTTC.

This chain uses TRBV9 with TRBJ1-4; TRBD1 agrees at 7 bases. From germline, CDR1 is SGDLS and CDR2 YYNGEE. This CDR3 comprises 15 residues. J gave up 7 bases and V 4 bases, and 10 bases lay outside the gene matches. CDR3 protein: CASSPRQGVGEKLFF. CDR3 nucleotides: TGTGCCAGCAGCCCCCGGCAGGGGGTCGGTGAAAAACTGTTTTTT.

The gene calls are TRBV27 and TRBJ2-6; unclear D gene. The V end lost 5 bases, the J end lost 2 bases, and 13 bases lay between the germline ends. Germline V CDR1 and CDR2: MNHEY, SMNVEV (reference sequence). The CDR3 has 16 amino acids. CDR3 in DNA: TGTGCCAGCAGTGGCGTCACAGACGCTGGGGCCAACGTCCTGACTTTC. Translation gives CASSGVTDAGANVLTF. Using reference TRBV27 and TRBJ2-6 for the parts outside the CDR3, the full variable domain is EAQVTQNPRYLITVTGKKLTVTCSQNMNHEYMSWYRQDPGLGLRQIYYSMNVEVTDKGDVPEGYKVSRKEKRNFPLILESPSPNQTSLYFCASSGVTDAGANVLTFGAGSRLTVL.

The chain couples TRBV10-3 to TRBJ2-3, with 7 bases lining up with TRBD1. This CDR3 contains 15 residues. The V gene end was trimmed by 4 bases and the J gene end by 5 bases; junction bases not matched to a gene: 9. CDR1 and CDR2 from the germline V gene are ENHRY and SYGVKD. This CDR3 is CAISGKQGSGDTQYF. In nucleotides, the CDR3 is TGTGCCATCAGTGGGAAACAGGGGTCGGGAGATACGCAGTATTTT.

The sample holds many counts of this clone. This chain links TRBV28 with TRBJ1-1, with a weak D call TRBD1 (6 bases). CDR1 and CDR2 from the germline V gene are MDHEN and SYDVKM. Trimming shortened V by 7 bases and J by 7 bases, and 22 bases separated the two germline ends. The length of the CDR3 is 15 residues. The CDR3 bases are TGTGCCAGCACCCCGCGGGGGGCCGGCGCAGTTGAAGCTTTCTTT. Translating gives CASTPRGAGAVEAFF.

V and J are TRBV29-1 and TRBJ2-1, with D unresolved. Germline V gives CDR1 SQVTM, CDR2 ANQGSEA. The V gene lost 7 bases and the J gene lost 5 bases, with 9 bases spanning the gap. The CDR3 is made up of 11 amino acids. The CDR3 here is CSGDINNEQFF. The CDR3, as DNA: TGCAGCGGCGACATCAACAATGAGCAGTTCTTC.

The chain couples TRBV18 to TRBJ1-1; D possibly corresponds to TRBD1 (5 bases). Germline values: CDR1 KGHSH, CDR2 LQKENI. V lost 10 bases and J 4 bases, leaving 16 bases between the germline ends. This CDR3 comprises 13 residues. CDR3 DNA sequence: TGTGCCACCACCACGGCGGGGGGCACTGAAGCTTTCTTT. Translating it yields CATTTAGGTEAFF.

This clone was seen many times. The rearrangement uses TRBV11-3 and TRBJ1-5, with a possible D match to TRBD1 (6 bases). The CDR3 runs to 14 residues. The ends were cut back, 6 bases at V and 4 bases at J, with 13 bases in the middle. Germline lookup yields CDR1 SGHNT and CDR2 YENEEA. The CDR3 reads CASRQRGGNQPQHF. The CDR3, as DNA: TGTGCCAGCAGGCAGAGGGGGGGTAATCAGCCCCAGCATTTT.

The chain has TRBV6-1 and TRBJ2-1, with D maybe TRBD1 (7 bases). V lost 10 bases, J lost 2 bases, and 15 bases lay in between. The germline V gene has CDR1 MNHNS and CDR2 SASEGT. The CDR3 is 14 amino acids. For the CDR3, the DNA is TGTGCCACCGAGGCAGGGGGGACCTACAATGAGCAGTTCTTC. It translates to CATEAGGTYNEQFF.